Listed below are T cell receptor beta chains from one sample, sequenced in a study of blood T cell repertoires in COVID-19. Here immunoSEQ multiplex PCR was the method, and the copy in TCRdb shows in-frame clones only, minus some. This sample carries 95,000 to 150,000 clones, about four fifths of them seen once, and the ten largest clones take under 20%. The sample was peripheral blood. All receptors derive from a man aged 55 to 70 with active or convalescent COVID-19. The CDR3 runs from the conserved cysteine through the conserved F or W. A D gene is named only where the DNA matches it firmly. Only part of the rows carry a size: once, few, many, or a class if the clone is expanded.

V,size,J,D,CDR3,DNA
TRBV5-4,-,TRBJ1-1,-,CASSFQGGNTEAFF,TGTGCCAGCAGCTTCCAGGGTGGGAACACTGAAGCTTTCTTT
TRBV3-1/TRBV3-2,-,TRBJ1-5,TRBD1,CASSPTTGGKQPQHF,TGTGCCAGCAGCCCCACAACAGGGGGAAAACAGCCCCAGCATTTT
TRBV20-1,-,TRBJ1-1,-,CSAAQGEAFF,TGCAGTGCCGCGCAGGGTGAAGCTTTCTTT
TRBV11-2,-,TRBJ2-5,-,CASSLALSMIPRGETQYF,TGTGCCAGCAGCTTAGCCCTATCGATGATACCTAGGGGGGAGACCCAGTACTTC
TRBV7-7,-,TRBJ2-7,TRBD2,CASSLGPPPGGFYEQYF,TGTGCCAGCAGCTTAGGACCCCCGCCGGGAGGATTCTACGAGCAGTACTTC
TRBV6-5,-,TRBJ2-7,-,CASSLMGQISYEQYF,TGTGCCAGCAGCCTCATGGGGCAAATCTCCTACGAGCAGTACTTC
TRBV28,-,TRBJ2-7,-,CASRLQGYEQYF,TGTGCCAGCAGGTTACAGGGCTACGAGCAGTACTTC
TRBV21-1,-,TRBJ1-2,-,CASSKSQGGYGYTF,TGTGCCAGCAGCAAGAGTCAGGGGGGATATGGCTACACCTTC
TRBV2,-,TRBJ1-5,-,CASSEFAGGGNQPQHF,TGTGCCAGCAGTGAGTTCGCGGGTGGGGGCAATCAGCCCCAGCATTTT
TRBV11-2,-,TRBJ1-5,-,CASSLDRSNQPQHF,TGTGCCAGCAGCTTAGACAGAAGCAATCAGCCCCAGCATTTT
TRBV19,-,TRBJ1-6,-,CASSSLSSYNSPLHF,TGTGCCAGTAGCTCGTTGAGCTCCTATAATTCACCCCTCCACTTT
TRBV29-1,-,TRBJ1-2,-,CSVGGLAGGYTF,TGCAGCGTCGGAGGCCTTGCGGGTGGCTACACCTTC
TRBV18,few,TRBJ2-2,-,CASSPFSGANTGELFF,TGTGCCAGCTCACCTTTTAGCGGCGCGAACACCGGGGAGCTGTTTTTT
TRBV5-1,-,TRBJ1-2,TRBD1,CASSLGTGGFGYTF,TGCGCCAGCAGCTTAGGGACAGGGGGATTTGGCTACACCTTC
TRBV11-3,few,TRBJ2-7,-,CASSLGAGRTYEQYF,TGTGCCAGCAGCTTAGGGGCAGGGAGGACCTACGAGCAGTACTTC
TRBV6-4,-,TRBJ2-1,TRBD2,CASSDLAGGYNEQFF,TGTGCCAGCAGTGATCTGGCGGGAGGGTACAATGAGCAGTTCTTC
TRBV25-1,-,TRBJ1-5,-,CASSGGIGNQPQHF,TGTGCCAGCAGTGGGGGCATAGGCAATCAGCCCCAGCATTTT
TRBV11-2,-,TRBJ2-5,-,CASSLERQETQYF,TGTGCCAGCAGCTTAGAGCGGCAAGAGACCCAGTACTTC
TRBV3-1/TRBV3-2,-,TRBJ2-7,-,CASSQEAGIGEQYF,TGTGCCAGCAGCCAAGAGGCAGGGATAGGGGAGCAGTACTTC
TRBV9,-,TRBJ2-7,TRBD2,CASSVGLAGSYEQYF,TGTGCCAGCAGCGTCGGACTAGCGGGGTCCTACGAGCAGTACTTC
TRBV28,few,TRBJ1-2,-,CASSLPPRDYGYTF,TGTGCCAGCAGTTTACCTCCGAGGGACTATGGCTACACCTTC
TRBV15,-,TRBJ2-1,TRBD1,CATSRGAETGGYNEQFF,TGTGCCACCAGCAGAGGGGCGGAGACAGGGGGCTACAATGAGCAGTTCTTC
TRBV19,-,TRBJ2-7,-,CASRGTLTYEQYF,TGTGCCAGCCGCGGGACGCTTACCTACGAGCAGTACTTC
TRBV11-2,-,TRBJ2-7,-,CASSLRGGRASYEQYF,TGTGCCAGCAGCTTAAGAGGTGGGCGGGCCTCCTACGAGCAGTACTTC
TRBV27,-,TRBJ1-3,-,CASSFDAGANTIYF,TGTGCCAGCAGTTTTGACGCAGGTGCAAACACCATATATTTT
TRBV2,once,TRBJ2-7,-,CASSENSSLYEQYF,TGTGCCAGCAGTGAAAACAGCTCTCTTTACGAGCAGTACTTC
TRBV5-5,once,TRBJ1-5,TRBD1,CASSLTPGGYQPQHF,TGTGCCAGCAGCTTGACGCCAGGGGGCTATCAGCCCCAGCATTTT
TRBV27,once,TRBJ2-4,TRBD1,CASSLRDSPNIQYF,TGTGCCAGCAGTTTAAGGGACAGCCCAAACATTCAGTACTTC
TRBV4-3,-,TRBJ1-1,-,CASSQVHHWGIPGEGNTEAFF,TGCGCCAGCAGCCAAGTCCATCACTGGGGGATTCCAGGGGAGGGGAACACTGAAGCTTTCTTT
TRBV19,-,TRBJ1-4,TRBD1,CASRLRMGQGSEKLFF,TGTGCCAGTAGGCTACGCATGGGACAGGGGTCTGAAAAACTGTTTTTT
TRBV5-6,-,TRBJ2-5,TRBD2,CASSSLAGGRETQYF,TGTGCCAGCAGCTCCCTAGCGGGAGGAAGGGAGACCCAGTACTTC
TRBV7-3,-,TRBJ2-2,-,CASSLRAANAGELFF,TGTGCCAGCAGCTTAAGGGCCGCGAACGCCGGGGAGCTGTTTTTT
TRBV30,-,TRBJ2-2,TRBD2,CAWSVYLAGVIYTGELFF,TGTGCCTGGAGTGTATATCTAGCGGGAGTTATTTACACCGGGGAGCTGTTTTTT
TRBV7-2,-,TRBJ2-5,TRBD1,CASSLGQGTETQYF,TGTGCCAGCAGCTTAGGACAGGGTACGGAGACCCAGTACTTC
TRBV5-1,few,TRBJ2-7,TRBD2,CASSLGEGDLGSYEQYF,TGCGCCAGCAGCTTGGGGGAGGGTGACCTGGGCTCCTACGAGCAGTACTTC
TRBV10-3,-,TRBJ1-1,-,CAIMTAMNTEAFF,TGTGCCATCATGACAGCCATGAACACTGAAGCTTTCTTT
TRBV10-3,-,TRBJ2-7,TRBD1,CAISGGDRAGYEQYF,TGTGCCATCAGTGGCGGTGACAGGGCCGGGTACGAGCAGTACTTC
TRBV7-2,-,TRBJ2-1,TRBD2,CASSLRTSGSNNEQFF,TGTGCCAGCAGCTTAAGGACTAGCGGGTCAAACAATGAGCAGTTCTTC
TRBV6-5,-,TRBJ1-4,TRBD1,CASSGRQGLNEKLFF,TGTGCCAGCAGCGGCCGACAGGGTCTGAATGAAAAACTGTTTTTT
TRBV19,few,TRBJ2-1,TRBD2,CASTPQRGDYNEQFF,TGTGCCAGCACACCACAGCGGGGGGACTACAATGAGCAGTTCTTC
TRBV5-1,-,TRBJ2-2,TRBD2,CASTSGAGYTGELFF,TGCGCCAGCACCTCGGGAGCGGGGTACACCGGGGAGCTGTTTTTT
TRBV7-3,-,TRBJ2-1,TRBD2,CASSPGLAGGRQFF,TGTGCCAGCAGCCCTGGACTAGCGGGAGGGAGGCAGTTCTTC
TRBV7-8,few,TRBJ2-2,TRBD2,CASSLVREGRTGELFF,TGTGCCAGCAGCTTAGTACGGGAGGGGCGCACCGGGGAGCTGTTTTTT
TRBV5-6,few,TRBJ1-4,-,CASSFQGEKLFF,TGTGCCAGCAGCTTTCAGGGCGAAAAACTGTTTTTT
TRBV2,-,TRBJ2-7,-,CASRVESGPYEQYF,TGTGCCAGCAGAGTTGAATCAGGCCCTTACGAGCAGTACTTC
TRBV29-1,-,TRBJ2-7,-,CSVSRGGEQYF,TGCAGCGTGTCCAGGGGTGGGGAGCAGTACTTC
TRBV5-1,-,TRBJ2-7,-,CASSLAAYEQYF,TGCGCCAGCAGCTTGGCCGCCTACGAGCAGTACTTC
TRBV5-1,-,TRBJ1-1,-,CASSPGGVMNTEAFF,TGCGCCAGCAGCCCGGGAGGAGTCATGAACACTGAAGCTTTCTTT
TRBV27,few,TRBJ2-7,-,CASSSQTEYEQYF,TGTGCCAGCAGTTCCCAGACAGAATACGAGCAGTACTTC